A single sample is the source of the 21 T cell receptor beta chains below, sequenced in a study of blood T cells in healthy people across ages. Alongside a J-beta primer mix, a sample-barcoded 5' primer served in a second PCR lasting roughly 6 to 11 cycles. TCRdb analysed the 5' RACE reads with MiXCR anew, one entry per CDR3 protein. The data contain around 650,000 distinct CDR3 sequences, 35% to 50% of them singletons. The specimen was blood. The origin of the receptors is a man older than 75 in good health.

CDR3 coding DNA: TGTGCCAGCAGCGCTACCCCTAGCGGGGGAGCAGATACGCAGTATTTT. Protein product: CASSATPSGGADTQYF. The V call is TRBV9, the J call TRBJ2-3; 10 bases line up with TRBD2. The V gene end was trimmed by 3 bases and the J gene end by 4 bases; junction bases not matched to a gene: 8. Germline V lookup: CDR1 SGDLS, CDR2 YYNGEE. The CDR3 has 16 residues.

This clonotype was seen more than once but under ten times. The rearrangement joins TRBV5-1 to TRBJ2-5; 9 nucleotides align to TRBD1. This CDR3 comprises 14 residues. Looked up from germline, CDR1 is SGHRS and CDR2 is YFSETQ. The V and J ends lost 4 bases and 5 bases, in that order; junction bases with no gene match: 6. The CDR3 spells CASSPRTGDETQYF. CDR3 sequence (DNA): TGCGCCAGCAGCCCTCGGACAGGGGATGAGACCCAGTACTTC.

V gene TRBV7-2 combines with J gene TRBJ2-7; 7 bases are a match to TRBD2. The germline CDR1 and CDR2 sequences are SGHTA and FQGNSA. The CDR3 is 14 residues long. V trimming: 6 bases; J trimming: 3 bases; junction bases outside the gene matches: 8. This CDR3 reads CASRAGTNYYEQYF. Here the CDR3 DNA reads TGTGCCAGCAGAGCCGGGACTAATTACTACGAGCAGTACTTC.

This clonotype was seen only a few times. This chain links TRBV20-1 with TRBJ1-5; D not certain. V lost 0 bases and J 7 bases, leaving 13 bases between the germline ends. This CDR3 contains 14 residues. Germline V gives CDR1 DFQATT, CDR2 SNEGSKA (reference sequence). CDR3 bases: TGCAGTGCTAGAGATCCCCAGACCGGGCAGCCCCAGCATTTT. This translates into CSARDPQTGQPQHF.

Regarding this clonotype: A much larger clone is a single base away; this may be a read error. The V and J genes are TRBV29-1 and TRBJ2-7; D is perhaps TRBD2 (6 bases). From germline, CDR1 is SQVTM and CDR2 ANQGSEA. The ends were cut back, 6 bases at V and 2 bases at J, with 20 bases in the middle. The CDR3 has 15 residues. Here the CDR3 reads CSVRTGTGGPYEQYF. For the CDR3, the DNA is TGCAGCGTCAGAACCGGGACTGGCGGTCCCTACGAGCAGTACTTC.

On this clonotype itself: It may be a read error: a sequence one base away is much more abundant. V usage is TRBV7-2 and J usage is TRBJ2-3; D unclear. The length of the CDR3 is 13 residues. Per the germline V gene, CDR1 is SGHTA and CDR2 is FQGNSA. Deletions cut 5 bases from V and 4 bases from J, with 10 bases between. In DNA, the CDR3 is TGTGCCAGCAGCGTACTGGTGGCAGATACGCAGTATTTT. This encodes CASSVLVADTQYF. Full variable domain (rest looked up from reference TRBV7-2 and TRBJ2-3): GAGVSQSPSNKVTEKGKDVELRCDPISGHTALYWYRQSLGQGLEFLIYFQGNSAPDKSGLPSDRFSAERTGGSVSTLTIQRTQQEDSAVYLCASSVLVADTQYFGPGTRLTVL.

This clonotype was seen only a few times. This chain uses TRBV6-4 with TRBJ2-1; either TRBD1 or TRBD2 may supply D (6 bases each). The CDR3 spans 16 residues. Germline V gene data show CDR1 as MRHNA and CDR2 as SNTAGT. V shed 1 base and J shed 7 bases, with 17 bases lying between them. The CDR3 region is CASSDYGGGGRNEQFF. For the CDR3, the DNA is TGTGCCAGCAGTGACTATGGCGGAGGGGGGAGGAATGAGCAGTTCTTC.

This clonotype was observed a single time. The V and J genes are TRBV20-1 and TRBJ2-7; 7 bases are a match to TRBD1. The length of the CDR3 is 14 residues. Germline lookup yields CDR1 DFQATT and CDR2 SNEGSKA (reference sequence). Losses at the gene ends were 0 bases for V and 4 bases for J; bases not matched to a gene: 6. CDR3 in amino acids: CSARENRGLYEQYF. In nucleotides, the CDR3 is TGCAGTGCTAGAGAGAACAGGGGTCTTTACGAGCAGTACTTC.

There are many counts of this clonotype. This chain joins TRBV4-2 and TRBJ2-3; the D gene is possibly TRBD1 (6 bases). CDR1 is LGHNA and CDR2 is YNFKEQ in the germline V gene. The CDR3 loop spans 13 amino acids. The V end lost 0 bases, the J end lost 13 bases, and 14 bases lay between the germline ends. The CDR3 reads CASSQDGGQHEYF. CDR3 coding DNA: TGTGCCAGCAGCCAAGATGGTGGACAGCATGAGTATTTT.

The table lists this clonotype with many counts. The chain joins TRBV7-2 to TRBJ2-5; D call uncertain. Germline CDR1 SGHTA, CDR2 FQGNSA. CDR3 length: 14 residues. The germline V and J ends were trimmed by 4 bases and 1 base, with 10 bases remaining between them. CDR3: CASSSETLQETQYF. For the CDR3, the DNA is TGTGCCAGCAGCTCCGAGACACTCCAAGAGACCCAGTACTTC.

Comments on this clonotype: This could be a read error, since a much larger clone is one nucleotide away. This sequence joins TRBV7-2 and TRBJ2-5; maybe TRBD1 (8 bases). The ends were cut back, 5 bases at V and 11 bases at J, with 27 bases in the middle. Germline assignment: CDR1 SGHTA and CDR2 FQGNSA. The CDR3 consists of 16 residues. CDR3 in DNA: TGTGCCAGCAGCCCCAAACAGGGGGGGTATCGCAATGAGCAGTACTTC. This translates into CASSPKQGGYRNEQYF. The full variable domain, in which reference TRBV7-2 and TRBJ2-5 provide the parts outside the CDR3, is GAGVSQSPSNKVTEKGKDVELRCDPISGHTALYWYRQSLGQGLEFLIYFQGNSAPDKSGLPSDRFSAERTGGSVSTLTIQRTQQEDSAVYLCASSPKQGGYRNEQYFGPGTRLLVL.

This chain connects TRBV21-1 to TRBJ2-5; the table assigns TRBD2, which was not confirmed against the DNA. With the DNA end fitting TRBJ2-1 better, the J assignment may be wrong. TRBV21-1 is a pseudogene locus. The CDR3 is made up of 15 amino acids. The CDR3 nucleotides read TGTGCCAGCAGCCCTTCAGGACTTTGGGAGGAGACCCAGTTCTTC. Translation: CASSPSGLWEETQFF.

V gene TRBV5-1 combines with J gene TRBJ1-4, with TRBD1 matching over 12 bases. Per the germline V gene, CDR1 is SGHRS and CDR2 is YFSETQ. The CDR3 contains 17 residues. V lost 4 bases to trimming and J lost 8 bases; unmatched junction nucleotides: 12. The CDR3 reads CASSPTAGTGGYEKLFF. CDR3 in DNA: TGCGCCAGCAGCCCAACTGCCGGGACAGGGGGCTACGAAAAACTGTTTTTT.

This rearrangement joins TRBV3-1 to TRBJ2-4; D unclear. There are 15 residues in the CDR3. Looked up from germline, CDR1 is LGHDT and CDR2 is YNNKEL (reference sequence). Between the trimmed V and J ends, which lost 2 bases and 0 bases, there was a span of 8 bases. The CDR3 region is CASSQRRVAKNIQYF. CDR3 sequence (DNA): TGTGCCAGCAGCCAACGACGAGTAGCCAAAAACATTCAGTACTTC.

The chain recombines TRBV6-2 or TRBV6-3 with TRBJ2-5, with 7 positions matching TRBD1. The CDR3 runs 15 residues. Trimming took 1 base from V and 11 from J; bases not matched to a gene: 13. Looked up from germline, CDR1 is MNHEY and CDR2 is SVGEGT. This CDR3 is CASSYFGDSTYKQYF. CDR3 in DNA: TGTGCCAGCAGTTACTTTGGGGACAGCACCTACAAGCAGTACTTC.

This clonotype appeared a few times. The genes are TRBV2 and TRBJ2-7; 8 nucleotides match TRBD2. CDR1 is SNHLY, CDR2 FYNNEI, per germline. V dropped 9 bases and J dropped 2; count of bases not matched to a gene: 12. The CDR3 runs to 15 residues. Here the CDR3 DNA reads TGTGCCAGTGGACGTGGGGTAGCGGGGACCTACGAGCAGTACTTC. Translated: CASGRGVAGTYEQYF.

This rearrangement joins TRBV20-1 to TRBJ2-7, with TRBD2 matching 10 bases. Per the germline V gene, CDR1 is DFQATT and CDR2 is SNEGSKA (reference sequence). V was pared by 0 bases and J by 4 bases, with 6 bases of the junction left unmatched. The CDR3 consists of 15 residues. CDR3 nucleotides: TGCAGTGCTAGAGATCCGGAGCGGGAGGGATACGAGCAGTACTTC. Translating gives CSARDPEREGYEQYF.

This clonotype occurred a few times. The CDR3 region has the DNA TGCAGTGCTCTAGATATACTAGCGGGGAGTTACGAGCAGTACTTC. Residues: CSALDILAGSYEQYF. The rearrangement uses TRBV20-1 and TRBJ2-7, with TRBD2 matching over 10 bases. The CDR3 is 15 amino acids. The ends lost 5 bases at V and 4 bases at J; junction bases unmatched: 11. Germline assignment: CDR1 DFQATT and CDR2 SNEGSKA (reference sequence).

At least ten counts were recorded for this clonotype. In DNA, the CDR3 is TGTGCCAGCAGCCCCGGGACTAGCGCTATCAATGAGCAGTTCTTC. This translates into CASSPGTSAINEQFF. This chain connects TRBV14 to TRBJ2-1; 10 bases match TRBD2. J was trimmed by 6 bases and V by 4 bases; bases with no gene match: 6. Germline V gene sequence: CDR1 SGHDN, CDR2 FVKESK. The CDR3 has 15 amino acids.

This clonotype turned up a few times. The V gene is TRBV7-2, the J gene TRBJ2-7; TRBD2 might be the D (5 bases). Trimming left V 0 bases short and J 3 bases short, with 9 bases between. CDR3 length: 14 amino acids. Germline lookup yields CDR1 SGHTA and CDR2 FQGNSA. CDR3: CASSLAGDYYEQYF. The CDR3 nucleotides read TGTGCCAGCAGCTTAGCGGGAGACTACTACGAGCAGTACTTC.

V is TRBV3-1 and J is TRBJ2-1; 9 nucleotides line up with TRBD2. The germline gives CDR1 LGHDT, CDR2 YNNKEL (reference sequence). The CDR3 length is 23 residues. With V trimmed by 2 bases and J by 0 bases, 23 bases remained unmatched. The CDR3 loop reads CASSQPRSGSGTSRSISYNEQFF. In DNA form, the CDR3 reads TGTGCCAGCAGCCAACCCCGCTCCGGGAGTGGGACTAGCAGGTCCATCTCCTACAATGAGCAGTTCTTC.